The present T cell receptor beta chain was sequenced within a study of Ad26.COV2.S vaccination and SARS-CoV-2 variants. Whole-study findings and limits: Substantial breadth in spike-specific CD8+ and CD4+ T cell responses was reportedly seen after vaccination. Those who received vaccine or placebo ended up with similar non-spike TCR breadth. Relative to placebo recipients, vaccine recipients exhibited elevated spike-specific TCR breadth.

The CDR3 sequence is 16 residues long. V was shortened by 0 bases and J by 1 base, with 11 bases between the two germline ends. Per germline, CDR1 SGHRS and CDR2 YFSETQ. Note on this clone: What it recognizes is unknown.

Libraries were prepared by immunoSEQ multiplex PCR; TCRdb keeps only in-frame clonotypes and omits some of them. The data hold under 150,000 clones, with 75% to 90% observed a single time. The chain joins TRBV5-1 to TRBJ1-5; D remains ambiguous. Sequenced material: peripheral blood, taken after recovery from COVID-19. This receptor was identified in a human donor who had recovered from COVID-19. CDR3 nucleotides: TGCGCCAGCAGCTTGGCCCCCATGGGGAGCAATCAGCCCCAGCATTTT. Translating it yields CASSLAPMGSNQPQHF. Full variable domain (missing parts from reference TRBV5-1 and TRBJ1-5): KAGVTQTPRYLIKTRGQQVTLSCSPISGHRSVSWYQQTPGQGLQFLFEYFSETQRNKGNFPGRFSGRQFSNSRSEMNVSTLELGDSALYLCASSLAPMGSNQPQHFGDGTRLSIL.